The 19 T cell receptor beta chains below were found in one sample sequenced in a study of identical twins. Each CDR3 protein gets one entry after TCRdb re-called the 5' RACE reads with MiXCR. Seen here are under 1 million distinct CDR3 sequences, approximately 13% observed once, and the top ten hold around 1.5%. These data also featured in a second study, about yellow fever vaccine responses in identical twins.

Sequenced: PBMCs. The receptors shown here come from a young woman in good health.

V and J are TRBV12-3 or TRBV12-4 and TRBJ2-2, with TRBD2 matching 9 bases. V was clipped by 5 bases and J by 1 base; unmatched bases: 5. This CDR3 contains 16 residues. This CDR3 reads CASSPQAGGNTGELFF. DNA for the CDR3: TGTGCCAGCAGTCCCCAAGCGGGAGGGAACACCGGGGAGCTGTTTTTT.

This clonotype appeared a few times. V usage is TRBV20-1 and J usage is TRBJ2-6, with D uncertain. With 0 bases removed from V and 0 bases from J, the gap between germline ends came to 6 bases. This CDR3 has 15 amino acids. The germline V gene encodes CDR1 DFQATT and CDR2 SNEGSKA (reference sequence). The CDR3 region has the DNA TGCAGTGCTAGAGATATTGGCTCTGGGGCCAACGTCCTGACTTTC. Protein: CSARDIGSGANVLTF.

A single count supports this clonotype. This rearrangement joins TRBV3-1 to TRBJ2-5, with a weak D call TRBD2 (5 bases). The CDR3 runs 17 residues. Trimming removed 1 base at V and 0 bases at J, with 15 bases between. Germline V gives CDR1 LGHDT, CDR2 YNNKEL (reference sequence). CDR3 loop: CASSQVWASLNQETQYF. DNA for the CDR3: TGTGCCAGCAGCCAAGTTTGGGCTAGCCTAAACCAAGAGACCCAGTACTTC.

Only a few counts were recorded for this clonotype. This chain uses TRBV5-1 with TRBJ2-2; 11 bases are a match to TRBD2. Germline V gene lookup returns CDR1 SGHRS and CDR2 YFSETQ. The ends lost 1 base at V and 6 bases at J; junction bases unmatched: 11. The CDR3 length is 18 residues. The CDR3 coding sequence is TGCGCCAGCAGCTTGCTGCTAGCGGGGGGCCTGGGGTCCGGGGAGCTGTTTTTT. Protein sequence: CASSLLLAGGLGSGELFF.

This clonotype was found a few times. The V gene is TRBV4-1, the J gene TRBJ1-4, with 7 bases lining up with TRBD1. Germline CDR1 reads MGHRA; CDR2 reads YSYEKL. V lost 2 bases and J lost 8; bases outside the gene matches: 8. The CDR3 runs to 15 residues. CDR3 protein: CASSQLSGGGEKLFF. CDR3 bases: TGCGCCAGCAGCCAACTTTCAGGGGGAGGAGAAAAACTGTTTTTT.

This clonotype has at least ten counts. J is TRBJ2-7 and V is TRBV5-6, with TRBD2 as a possible D gene (6 bases). CDR3 length: 16 residues. Germline CDR1 is SGHDT and CDR2 is YYEEEE. V was trimmed by 0 bases and J by 2 bases, leaving 15 bases between them. The CDR3 protein is CASSLAVAGNPYEQYF. The CDR3 bases are TGTGCCAGCAGCTTGGCCGTGGCGGGAAACCCCTACGAGCAGTACTTC.

Details on this clonotype: A much larger clone differs by one base, so this may be a read error. The chain has TRBV7-8 and TRBJ2-2; the match to TRBD2 covers 11 bases. V shed 5 bases, J shed 0 bases, and the junction held 5 bases outside the gene matches. Per the germline V gene, CDR1 is SGHVS and CDR2 is FQNEAQ. CDR3 size: 17 residues. The CDR3 reads CASSPRTSGPNTGELFF. The CDR3 bases are TGTGCCAGCAGCCCCCGGACTAGCGGGCCGAACACCGGGGAGCTGTTTTTT.

In this sample, this clonotype turned up a few times. The genes are TRBV12-3 or TRBV12-4 and TRBJ2-1, with D hard to call. The CDR3 sequence is 14 residues long. Trimming took off 3 bases at V and 6 bases at J, with 12 bases between the two ends. The CDR3 protein is CASSFSPALNEQFF. DNA of the CDR3: TGTGCCAGCAGTTTTTCCCCGGCCCTCAATGAGCAGTTCTTC.

This clonotype turned up a few times. The chain combines TRBV12-3 or TRBV12-4 with TRBJ2-7; no clear D. The CDR3 consists of 13 residues. Trimming removed 6 bases from V and 2 bases from J, with 11 bases in between. CDR3 loop: CASSSSYTYEQYF. The CDR3 DNA follows: TGTGCCAGCAGCTCTTCCTATACCTACGAGCAGTACTTC.

V usage is TRBV27 and J usage is TRBJ2-3; no definite D call. This CDR3 is 12 amino acids long. Germline V gene lookup returns CDR1 MNHEY and CDR2 SMNVEV (reference sequence). The germline V and J ends were trimmed by 3 bases and 5 bases, with 6 bases remaining between them. CDR3 sequence reads: CASSFNGDTQYF. CDR3 DNA sequence: TGTGCCAGCAGTTTCAATGGAGATACGCAGTATTTT.

The chain carries TRBV7-9 and TRBJ2-1; the D call may be TRBD1 or TRBD2 (5 bases each). The V gene lost 4 bases and the J gene lost 6 bases, with 19 bases spanning the gap. In germline, CDR1 is SEHNR, CDR2 FQNEAQ (reference sequence). There are 16 residues in the CDR3. CDR3 sequence: CASSSSDGGGRNEQFF. CDR3 in DNA: TGTGCCAGCAGCTCATCCGACGGTGGGGGTCGCAATGAGCAGTTCTTC. The entire variable domain, with the rest obtained from reference TRBV7-9 and TRBJ2-1, is as follows: DTGVSQNPRHKITKRGQNVTFRCDPISEHNRLYWYRQTLGQGPEFLTYFQNEAQLEKSRLLSDRFSAERPKGSFSTLEIQRTEQGDSAMYLCASSSSDGGGRNEQFFGPGTRLTVL.

The J gene is TRBJ1-2, the V gene TRBV24-1, with 7 bases identical to TRBD1. Germline lookup yields CDR1 KGHDR and CDR2 SFDVKD. V lost 4 bases to trimming and J lost 10 bases; unmatched junction nucleotides: 5. This CDR3 comprises 12 residues. The CDR3 coding sequence is TGTGCCACCAGTGACACCGGGACAGCCTACACCTTC. Translating gives CATSDTGTAYTF.

The chain employs TRBV19 and TRBJ1-1; a possible D gene is TRBD1 (5 bases). V shed 7 bases and J shed 5 bases, with 14 bases lying between them. CDR3 size: 13 residues. Germline values: CDR1 LNHDA, CDR2 SQIVND (reference sequence). CDR3 sequence reads: CASTNLGVTEAFF. The CDR3 DNA sequence: TGTGCCAGTACAAACTTGGGGGTAACTGAAGCTTTCTTT.

The chain recombines TRBV5-6 with TRBJ1-4, with 10 positions matching TRBD1. This CDR3 has 14 residues. Germline assignment: CDR1 SGHDT and CDR2 YYEEEE. With V trimmed by 4 bases and J by 8 bases, 5 bases remained unmatched. For the CDR3, the DNA is TGTGCCAGCAGCCGGACAGGGGGAGAGGAAAAACTGTTTTTT. Translation: CASSRTGGEEKLFF. The variable domain in full, completed from reference TRBV5-6 and TRBJ1-4, reads DAGVTQSPTHLIKTRGQQVTLRCSPKSGHDTVSWYQQALGQGPQFIFQYYEEEERQRGNFPDRFSGHQFPNYSSELNVNALLLGDSALYLCASSRTGGEEKLFFGSGTQLSVL.

This clonotype was detected a few times. The CDR3 DNA reads TGTGCCACCCAACCGGACAGGTTTGGGAACACCGGGGAGCTGTTTTTT. Residues: CATQPDRFGNTGELFF. This chain links TRBV24-1 with TRBJ2-2, with 7 bases aligning to TRBD1. From germline, CDR1 is KGHDR and CDR2 SFDVKD. The CDR3 sequence is 16 residues long. Germline trimming cut 9 bases from V and 1 base from J; bases unmatched to any gene: 10.

This clonotype occurred a few times. V and J are TRBV11-2 and TRBJ2-1; D is perhaps TRBD1 or TRBD2 (5 bases each). Germline values: CDR1 SGHAT, CDR2 FQNNGV. There are 16 residues in the CDR3. V was pared by 1 base and J by 4 bases, with 14 bases between. CDR3 sequence reads: CASSLGATGPYNEQFF. CDR3 nucleotide sequence: TGTGCCAGCAGCTTAGGGGCCACGGGGCCATACAATGAGCAGTTCTTC.

This clonotype turned up a few times. The CDR3 sequence is CASSYRQLANYGYTF. The CDR3 region has the DNA TGTGCCAGCAGTTACAGACAGCTAGCTAACTATGGCTACACCTTC. The chain uses TRBV2 and TRBJ1-2; weak D call: TRBD1 (5 bases). CDR1 is SNHLY, CDR2 FYNNEI, per germline. The CDR3 runs 15 residues. Trimming cost V 5 bases and J 0 bases, with 13 bases left between them.

This clonotype was seen at least ten times. V and J are TRBV21-1 and TRBJ2-3. TRBV21-1 is given as a pseudogene. The CDR3 loop spans 17 amino acids. In DNA, the CDR3 is TGTGCCAGCAGCAAATGGACGGCTTCAGATAGCACAGATACGCAGTATTTT. It yields the protein CASSKWTASDSTDTQYF.

This clonotype was observed a handful of times. The V and J genes are TRBV4-1 and TRBJ2-1, with 11 bases aligning to TRBD2. Germline trimming cut 0 bases from V and 12 bases from J; bases unmatched to any gene: 4. Germline assignment: CDR1 MGHRA and CDR2 YSYEKL. This CDR3 comprises 14 residues. Written as DNA, the CDR3 is TGCGCCAGCAGCCAAGATCTGCTAGCGGGGGGGCAGTTCTTC. Amino acid sequence: CASSQDLLAGGQFF.